The source of this TCR beta chain is a study of blood T cell repertoires in COVID-19. The CDR3 is 14 amino acids. The V segment lost 7 bases and the J segment 6 bases; nucleotides outside the gene matches: 8. Germline-derived CDR1 and CDR2 are SGHTS and YDEGEE. The table came from immunoSEQ multiplex PCR; TCRdb's copy has only in-frame clones and leaves some out. The sample records under 250,000 clones, approximately 85% being singletons. Sequencing was done on a sample of PBMCs or T cells enriched from blood (not recorded which). This chain uses TRBV5-8 with TRBJ1-5; 9 bases are a match to TRBD1. The receptor was isolated from a woman aged 45 to 65 with acute COVID-19. The DNA of the CDR3 is TGTGCCAGCTCAGGGGGACAGGGCTTTCAGCCCCAGCATTTT. Translation: CASSGGQGFQPQHF.